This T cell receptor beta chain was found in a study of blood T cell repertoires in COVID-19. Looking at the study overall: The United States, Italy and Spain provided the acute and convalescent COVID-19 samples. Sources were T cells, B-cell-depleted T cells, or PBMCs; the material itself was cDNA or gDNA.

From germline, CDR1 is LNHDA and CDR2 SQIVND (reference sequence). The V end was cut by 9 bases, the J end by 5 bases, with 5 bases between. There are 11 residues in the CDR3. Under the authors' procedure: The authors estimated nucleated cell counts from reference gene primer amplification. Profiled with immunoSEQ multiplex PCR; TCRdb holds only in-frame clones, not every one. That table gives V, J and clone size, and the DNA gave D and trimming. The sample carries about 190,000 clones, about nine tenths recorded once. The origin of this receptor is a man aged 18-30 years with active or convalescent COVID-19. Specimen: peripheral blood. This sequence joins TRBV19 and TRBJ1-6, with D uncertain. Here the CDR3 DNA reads TGTGCCAGGCTACATAATTCACCCCTCCACTTT. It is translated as CARLHNSPLHF. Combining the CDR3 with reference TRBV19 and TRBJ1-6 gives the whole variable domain DGGITQSPKYLFRKEGQNVTLSCEQNLNHDAMYWYRQDPGQGLRLIYYSQIVNDFQKGDIAEGYSVSREKKESFPLTVTSAQKNPTAFYLCARLHNSPLHFGNGTRLTVT.